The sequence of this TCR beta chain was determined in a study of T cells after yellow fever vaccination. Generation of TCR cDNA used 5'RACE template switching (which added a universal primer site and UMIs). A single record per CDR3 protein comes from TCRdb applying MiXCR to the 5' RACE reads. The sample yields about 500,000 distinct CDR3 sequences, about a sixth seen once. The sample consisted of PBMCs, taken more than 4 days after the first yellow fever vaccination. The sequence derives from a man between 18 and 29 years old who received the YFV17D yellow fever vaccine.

CDR3 residues: CASSQGPGRVYGYTF. As DNA, the CDR3 is TGCGCCAGCAGCCAAGGACCGGGACGGGTCTATGGCTACACCTTC. The V gene is TRBV4-3, the J gene TRBJ1-2; a weak D match, TRBD1 (5 bases). The CDR3 is 15 residues long. Germline values: CDR1 LGHNA, CDR2 YSLEER. Trimming cost V 1 base and J 4 bases, with 13 bases left between them.